The present entry profiles one T cell receptor beta chain with its context. Other DNA sequences in this sample translate to the same CDR3. The sample originates from a study of graft-versus-host responses after intestinal transplantation. Using immunoSEQ multiplex PCR, the repertoire was profiled, and TCRdb retains in-frame clones only, with some absent. The sample includes around 92,000 clones, about 84% of them seen just once. CDR3 length: 16 residues. Germline assignment: CDR1 MNHEY and CDR2 SMNVEV (reference sequence). V shed 1 base and J 2 bases; nucleotides not matched to a gene: 6. The sequence derives from a human patient who received an intestinal transplant, so some T cells may come from the graft donor. Sequences were derived from PBMCs, sampled 255 days after intestinal transplant. The chain couples TRBV27 to TRBJ2-3; 7 bases match TRBD2. The CDR3 reads CASSLWGGTSTDTQYF. In DNA form, the CDR3 reads TGTGCCAGCAGTTTATGGGGGGGGACGTCCACAGATACGCAGTATTTT.